At least ten counts were recorded for the clone carrying this TCR beta chain. Its antigen is not known. This record belongs to a study of neurological immune-mediated disorders. The study, taken as a whole, reports: The study found the most TCR clonal expansion in HTLV-1-associated myelopathy and the least in multiple sclerosis, below healthy controls.

Germline lookup yields CDR1 KGHSH and CDR2 LQKENI. Trimming removed 0 bases from V and 10 bases from J; junction bases left unmatched: 11. The CDR3 loop spans 17 amino acids. 5'RACE employing 10-nucleotide random UMIs yielded the cDNA. Via MiXCR, TCRdb re-called the 5' RACE reads, giving one row per CDR3 protein. The profile covers 71,000 or so distinct CDR3 sequences, with approximately 14% appearing a single time and 4.6% taken by the ten largest. Time point reported: longitudinal time-point 1 (baseline). The source material was PBMCs. The receptor comes from a female donor with HTLV-1-associated myelopathy (HAM/TSP). The V gene is TRBV18, the J gene TRBJ2-1; TRBD2 agrees at 11 bases. The CDR3 loop reads CASSPPSSLAGGQEQFF. CDR3 nucleotide sequence: TGTGCCAGCTCACCACCGTCCTCCCTAGCGGGGGGTCAGGAGCAGTTCTTC.